This entry concerns a single T cell receptor (beta chain). Its target is not known. This record belongs to a study of tumor-infiltrating lymphocytes in localized non-small cell lung cancer. V was pared by 5 bases and J by 4 bases, with 5 bases of the junction left unmatched. The CDR3 is made up of 15 amino acids. Germline values: CDR1 SGHAT, CDR2 FQNNGV. TCRdb's table, derived via immunoSEQ multiplex PCR, lists solely in-frame clones and lacks some. The sample lists some 10,000 clones; about 77% were seen once. Broader study findings: TCR sequencing covered a subset of patients with enough tissue.

The receptor was derived from a human donor with non-small cell lung cancer. The chain carries TRBV11-2 and TRBJ2-1, with 10 bases that match TRBD2. Material: uninvolved lung tissue not adjacent to the tumor. The chain's CDR3 is CASSPSGGNYNEQFF. Written as DNA, the CDR3 is TGTGCCAGCAGCCCTAGCGGGGGTAATTACAATGAGCAGTTCTTC.